The rows below give T cell receptor beta chains drawn from one sample of a study of early T cells in non-severe SARS-CoV-2 infection. TCRdb analysed the 5' RACE reads with MiXCR anew, one entry per CDR3 protein. The table records around 98,000 distinct CDR3 sequences, around 10% of them present only once. Material for sequencing was whole blood. These TCRs come from an adult who was a healthcare worker with PCR-confirmed SARS-CoV-2 infection or an uninfected control (not recorded which). CDR3s include the opening cysteine and the closing phenylalanine or tryptophan. The D gene is left open where the match is weak. A row's size may be missing; if present it is once, few, many or a size class.

v_call: TRBV5-1; j_call: TRBJ2-3; d_call: TRBD1; clone_size: few; cdr3_aa: CASSFLGTGRADTQYF; cdr3_nt: TGCGCCAGCAGCTTTCTAGGGACAGGGAGAGCAGATACGCAGTATTTT
v_call: TRBV30; j_call: TRBJ2-3; d_call: TRBD2; clone_size: many; cdr3_aa: CAWLAGGPADTQYF; cdr3_nt: TGTGCCTGGTTGGCGGGGGGGCCTGCGGATACGCAGTATTTT
v_call: TRBV7-6; j_call: TRBJ2-5; d_call: -; clone_size: -; cdr3_aa: CASSTLGTQYF; cdr3_nt: TGTGCCAGCAGTACCTTGGGGACCCAGTACTTC
v_call: TRBV6-5; j_call: TRBJ1-1; d_call: -; clone_size: -; cdr3_aa: CASRGGYTEAFF; cdr3_nt: TGTGCCAGCCGAGGGGGGTACACTGAAGCTTTCTTT
v_call: TRBV6-1; j_call: TRBJ1-1; d_call: -; clone_size: few; cdr3_aa: CASSEFRSMNTEAFF; cdr3_nt: TGTGCCAGCAGTGAATTCAGGTCGATGAACACTGAAGCTTTCTTT
v_call: TRBV12-3/TRBV12-4; j_call: TRBJ1-5; d_call: TRBD1; clone_size: -; cdr3_aa: CASSFKGAGIQPQHF; cdr3_nt: TGTGCCAGCAGTTTTAAGGGGGCGGGAATTCAGCCCCAGCATTTT
v_call: TRBV6-5; j_call: TRBJ1-1; d_call: -; clone_size: -; cdr3_aa: CASSHGVSSAEAFF; cdr3_nt: TGTGCCAGCAGTCACGGTGTCTCTTCGGCCGAAGCTTTCTTT
v_call: TRBV27; j_call: TRBJ1-1; d_call: -; clone_size: many; cdr3_aa: CASSSAGGAGAEAFF; cdr3_nt: TGTGCCAGCAGTTCCGCGGGCGGTGCAGGGGCTGAAGCTTTCTTT
v_call: TRBV5-1; j_call: TRBJ2-4; d_call: -; clone_size: many; cdr3_aa: CASSLGPAKNIQYF; cdr3_nt: TGCGCCAGCAGCTTGGGTCCAGCCAAAAACATTCAGTACTTC
v_call: TRBV24-1; j_call: TRBJ2-1; d_call: TRBD2; clone_size: many; cdr3_aa: CATSDFSGLAGESSEQFF; cdr3_nt: TGTGCCACCAGTGATTTCTCGGGACTAGCGGGAGAGAGCAGTGAGCAGTTCTTC
v_call: TRBV18; j_call: TRBJ1-5; d_call: -; clone_size: -; cdr3_aa: CASSPRGVDSNQPQHF; cdr3_nt: TGTGCCAGCTCACCTCGGGGTGTAGATAGCAATCAGCCCCAGCATTTT
v_call: TRBV9; j_call: TRBJ2-1; d_call: TRBD2; clone_size: -; cdr3_aa: CASSVAGLAGTNEQFF; cdr3_nt: TGTGCCAGCAGCGTAGCAGGGCTAGCGGGAACTAATGAGCAGTTCTTC
v_call: TRBV12-3/TRBV12-4; j_call: TRBJ1-1; d_call: -; clone_size: few; cdr3_aa: CASYGIMNTEAFF; cdr3_nt: TGTGCCAGCTATGGGATCATGAACACTGAAGCTTTCTTT
v_call: TRBV10-1; j_call: TRBJ2-2; d_call: -; clone_size: few; cdr3_aa: CASSESPNTGELFF; cdr3_nt: TGCGCCAGCAGTGAGTCGCCGAACACCGGGGAGCTGTTTTTT
v_call: TRBV18; j_call: TRBJ1-4; d_call: -; clone_size: many; cdr3_aa: CASSPGSTNEKLFF; cdr3_nt: TGTGCCAGCTCACCAGGGTCCACTAATGAAAAACTGTTTTTT
v_call: TRBV7-6; j_call: TRBJ1-6; d_call: -; clone_size: -; cdr3_aa: CASSLAGPSSPLHF; cdr3_nt: TGTGCCAGCAGCTTAGCGGGACCTAGTTCACCCCTCCACTTT
v_call: TRBV12-5; j_call: TRBJ2-3; d_call: -; clone_size: many; cdr3_aa: CAIRVLGADTQYF; cdr3_nt: TGTGCCATTCGCGTGCTAGGGGCCGATACGCAGTATTTT
v_call: TRBV7-9; j_call: TRBJ2-1; d_call: -; clone_size: few; cdr3_aa: CASSLFRVAEQFF; cdr3_nt: TGTGCCAGCAGCTTATTCCGGGTCGCTGAGCAGTTCTTC
v_call: TRBV11-2; j_call: TRBJ2-2; d_call: -; clone_size: few; cdr3_aa: CASSSTVLITGELFF; cdr3_nt: TGTGCCAGCAGCTCGACAGTATTGATCACCGGGGAGCTGTTTTTT
v_call: TRBV7-6; j_call: TRBJ1-3; d_call: -; clone_size: -; cdr3_aa: CASSLQGFAPGNTIYF; cdr3_nt: TGTGCCAGCAGCTTACAAGGGTTCGCCCCTGGAAACACCATATATTTT
v_call: TRBV24-1; j_call: TRBJ2-1; d_call: -; clone_size: many; cdr3_aa: CATSDLPSDTYNEQFF; cdr3_nt: TGTGCCACCAGTGATTTGCCTAGCGACACCTACAATGAGCAGTTCTTC
v_call: TRBV5-1; j_call: TRBJ2-3; d_call: TRBD2; clone_size: few; cdr3_aa: CASSQGLAGVTDTQYF; cdr3_nt: TGCGCCAGCAGCCAGGGACTAGCGGGAGTCACAGATACGCAGTATTTT
v_call: TRBV3-1; j_call: TRBJ1-2; d_call: TRBD1; clone_size: few; cdr3_aa: CASSPRGLGYTF; cdr3_nt: TGTGCCAGCAGCCCCAGGGGGCTCGGCTACACCTTC
v_call: TRBV6-1; j_call: TRBJ2-5; d_call: -; clone_size: -; cdr3_aa: CASSLVRRATGSRETQYF; cdr3_nt: TGTGCCAGCAGTTTAGTCCGCCGGGCGACAGGTTCGAGGGAGACCCAGTACTTC
v_call: TRBV5-1; j_call: TRBJ2-7; d_call: -; clone_size: many; cdr3_aa: CASSLGGSSYEQYF; cdr3_nt: TGCGCCAGCAGCTTGGGAGGGAGCTCCTACGAGCAGTACTTC
v_call: TRBV7-3; j_call: TRBJ1-1; d_call: -; clone_size: few; cdr3_aa: CASSLFENTEAFF; cdr3_nt: TGTGCCAGCAGCTTGTTTGAGAACACTGAAGCTTTCTTT
v_call: TRBV29-1; j_call: TRBJ1-5; d_call: -; clone_size: many; cdr3_aa: CSVEAGGNQPQHF; cdr3_nt: TGCAGCGTTGAAGCAGGGGGCAATCAGCCCCAGCATTTT
v_call: TRBV28; j_call: TRBJ2-5; d_call: -; clone_size: -; cdr3_aa: CATQETQYF; cdr3_nt: TGTGCCACCCAAGAGACCCAGTACTTC